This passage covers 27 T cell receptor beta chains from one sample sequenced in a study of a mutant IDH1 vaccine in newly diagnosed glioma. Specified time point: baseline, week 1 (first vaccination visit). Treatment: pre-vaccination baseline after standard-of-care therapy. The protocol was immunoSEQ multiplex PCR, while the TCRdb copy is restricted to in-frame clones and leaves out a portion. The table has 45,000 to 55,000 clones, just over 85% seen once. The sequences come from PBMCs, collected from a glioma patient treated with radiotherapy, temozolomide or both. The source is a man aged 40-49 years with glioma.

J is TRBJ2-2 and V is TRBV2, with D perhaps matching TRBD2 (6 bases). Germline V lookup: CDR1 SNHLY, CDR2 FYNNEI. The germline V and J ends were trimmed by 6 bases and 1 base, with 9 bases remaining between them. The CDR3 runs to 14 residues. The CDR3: CASSVGGNTGELFF. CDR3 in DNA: TGTGCCAGCAGCGTGGGAGGGAACACCGGGGAGCTGTTTTTT.

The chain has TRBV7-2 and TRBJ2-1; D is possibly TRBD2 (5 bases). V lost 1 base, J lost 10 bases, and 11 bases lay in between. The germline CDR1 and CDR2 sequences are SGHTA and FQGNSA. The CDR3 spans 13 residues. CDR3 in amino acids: CASSLGGGREQFF. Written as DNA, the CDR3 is TGTGCCAGCAGCTTAGGAGGAGGCAGAGAGCAGTTCTTC.

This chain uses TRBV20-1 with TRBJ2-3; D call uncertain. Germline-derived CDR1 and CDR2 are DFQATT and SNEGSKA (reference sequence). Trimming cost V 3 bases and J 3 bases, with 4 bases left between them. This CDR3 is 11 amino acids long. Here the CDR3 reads CSARQTDTQYF. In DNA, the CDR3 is TGCAGTGCTAGGCAGACAGATACGCAGTATTTT.

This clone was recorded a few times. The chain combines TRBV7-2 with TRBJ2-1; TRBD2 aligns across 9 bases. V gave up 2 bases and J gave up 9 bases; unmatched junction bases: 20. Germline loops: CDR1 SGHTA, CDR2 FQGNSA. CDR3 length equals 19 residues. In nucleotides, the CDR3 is TGTGCCAGCAGCTTATCCCCCGGAAGGGTCCGAGCGGGAGGATTTGAGCAGTTCTTC. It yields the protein CASSLSPGRVRAGGFEQFF.

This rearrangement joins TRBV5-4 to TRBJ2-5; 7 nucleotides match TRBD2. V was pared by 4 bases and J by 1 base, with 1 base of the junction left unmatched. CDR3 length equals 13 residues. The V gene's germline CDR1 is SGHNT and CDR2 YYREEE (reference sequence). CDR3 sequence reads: CASSGGGQETQYF. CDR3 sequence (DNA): TGTGCCAGCAGCGGGGGGGGCCAAGAGACCCAGTACTTC.

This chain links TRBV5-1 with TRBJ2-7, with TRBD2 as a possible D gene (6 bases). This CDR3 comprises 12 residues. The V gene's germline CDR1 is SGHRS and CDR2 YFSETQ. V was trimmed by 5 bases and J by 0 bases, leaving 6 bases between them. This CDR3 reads CASREGSYEQYF. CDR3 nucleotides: TGCGCCAGCAGGGAGGGCTCCTACGAGCAGTACTTC.

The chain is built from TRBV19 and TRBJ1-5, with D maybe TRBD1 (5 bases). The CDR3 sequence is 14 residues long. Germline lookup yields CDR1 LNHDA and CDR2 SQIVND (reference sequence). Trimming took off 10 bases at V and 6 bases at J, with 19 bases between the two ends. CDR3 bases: TGTGCCACCGACGTCGCGGGGGGTCTTCAGCCCCAGCATTTT. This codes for CATDVAGGLQPQHF.

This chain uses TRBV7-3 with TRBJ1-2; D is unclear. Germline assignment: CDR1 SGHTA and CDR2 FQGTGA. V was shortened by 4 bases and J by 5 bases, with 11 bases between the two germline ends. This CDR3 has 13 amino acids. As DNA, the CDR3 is TGTGCCAGCAGCTCCCAGGACGGGTATGGCTACACCTTC. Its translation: CASSSQDGYGYTF.

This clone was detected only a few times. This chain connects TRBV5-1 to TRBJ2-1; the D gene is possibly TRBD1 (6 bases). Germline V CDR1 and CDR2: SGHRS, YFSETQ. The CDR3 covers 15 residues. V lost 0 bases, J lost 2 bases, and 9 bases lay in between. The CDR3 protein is CASSLGDNAYNEQFF. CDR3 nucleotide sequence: TGCGCCAGCAGCTTGGGGGACAATGCCTACAATGAGCAGTTCTTC.

CDR3 loop: CASRLVAPSETQYF. For the CDR3, the DNA is TGTGCCAGCAGACTAGTAGCCCCATCAGAGACCCAGTACTTC. The rearrangement links TRBV11-2 to TRBJ2-5; D may be TRBD2 (5 bases). In germline, CDR1 is SGHAT, CDR2 FQNNGV. The CDR3 spans 14 residues. The germline V and J ends were trimmed by 6 bases and 4 bases, with 15 bases remaining between them. Looking up the rest from reference TRBV11-2 and TRBJ2-5 gives the full variable domain: EAGVAQSPRYKIIEKRQSVAFWCNPISGHATLYWYQQILGQGPKLLIQFQNNGVVDDSQLPKDRFSAERLKGVDSTLKIQPAKLEDSAVYLCASRLVAPSETQYFGPGTRLLVL.

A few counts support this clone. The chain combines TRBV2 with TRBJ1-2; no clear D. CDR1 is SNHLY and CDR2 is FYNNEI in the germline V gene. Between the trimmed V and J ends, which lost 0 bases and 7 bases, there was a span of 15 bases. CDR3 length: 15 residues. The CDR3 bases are TGTGCCAGCAGTGAAGCCGCAAGGGCCCAGAGTGGCTACACCTTC. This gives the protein CASSEAARAQSGYTF.

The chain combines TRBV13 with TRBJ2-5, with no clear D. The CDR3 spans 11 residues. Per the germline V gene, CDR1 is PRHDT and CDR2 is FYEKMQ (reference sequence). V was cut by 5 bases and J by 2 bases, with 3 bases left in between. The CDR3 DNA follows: TGTGCCAGCAGCCAACAAGAGACCCAGTACTTC. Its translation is CASSQQETQYF.

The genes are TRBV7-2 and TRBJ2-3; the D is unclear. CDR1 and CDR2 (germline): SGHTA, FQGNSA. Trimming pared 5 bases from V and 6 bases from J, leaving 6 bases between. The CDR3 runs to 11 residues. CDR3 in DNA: TGTGCCAGCAGCCCTTGGGATACGCAGTATTTT. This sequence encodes CASSPWDTQYF. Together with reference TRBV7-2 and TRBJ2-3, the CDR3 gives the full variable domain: GAGVSQSPSNKVTEKGKDVELRCDPISGHTALYWYRQSLGQGLEFLIYFQGNSAPDKSGLPSDRFSAERTGGSVSTLTIQRTQQEDSAVYLCASSPWDTQYFGPGTRLTVL.

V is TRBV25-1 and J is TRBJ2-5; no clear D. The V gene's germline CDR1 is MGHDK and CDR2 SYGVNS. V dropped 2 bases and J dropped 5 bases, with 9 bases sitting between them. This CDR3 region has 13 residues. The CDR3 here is CASSEGGSETQYF. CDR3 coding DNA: TGTGCCAGCAGTGAAGGTGGATCTGAGACCCAGTACTTC. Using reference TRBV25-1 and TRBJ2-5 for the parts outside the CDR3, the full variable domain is EADIYQTPRYLVIGTGKKITLECSQTMGHDKMYWYQQDPGMELHLIHYSYGVNSTEKGDLSSESTVSRIRTEHFPLTLESARPSHTSQYLCASSEGGSETQYFGPGTRLLVL.

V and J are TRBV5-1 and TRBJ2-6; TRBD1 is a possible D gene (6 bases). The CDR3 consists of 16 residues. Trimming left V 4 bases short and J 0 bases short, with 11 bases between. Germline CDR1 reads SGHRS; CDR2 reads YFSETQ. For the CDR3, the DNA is TGCGCCAGCAGCGTGACAGGTAGCTCTGGGGCCAACGTCCTGACTTTC. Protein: CASSVTGSSGANVLTF.

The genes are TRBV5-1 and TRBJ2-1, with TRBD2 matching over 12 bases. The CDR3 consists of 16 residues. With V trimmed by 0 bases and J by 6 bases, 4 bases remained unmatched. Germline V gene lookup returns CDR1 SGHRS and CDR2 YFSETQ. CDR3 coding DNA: TGCGCCAGCAGCTTGGGGGCTAGCGGGAGGGGCAATGAGCAGTTCTTC. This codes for CASSLGASGRGNEQFF.

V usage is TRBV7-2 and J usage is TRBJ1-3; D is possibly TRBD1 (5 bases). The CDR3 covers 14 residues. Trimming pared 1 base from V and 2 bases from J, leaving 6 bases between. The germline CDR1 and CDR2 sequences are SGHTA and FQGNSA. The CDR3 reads CASSLGGTGNTIYF. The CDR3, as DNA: TGTGCCAGCAGCTTAGGGGGGACTGGAAACACCATATATTTT. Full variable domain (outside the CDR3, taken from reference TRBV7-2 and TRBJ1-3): GAGVSQSPSNKVTEKGKDVELRCDPISGHTALYWYRQSLGQGLEFLIYFQGNSAPDKSGLPSDRFSAERTGGSVSTLTIQRTQQEDSAVYLCASSLGGTGNTIYFGEGSWLTVV.

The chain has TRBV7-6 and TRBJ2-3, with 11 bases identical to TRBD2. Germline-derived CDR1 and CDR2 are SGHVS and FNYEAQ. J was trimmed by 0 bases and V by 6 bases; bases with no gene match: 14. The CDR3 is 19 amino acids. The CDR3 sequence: CASRKLAGALGPSTDTQYF. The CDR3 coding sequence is TGTGCCAGCAGGAAACTAGCGGGAGCGCTTGGTCCTAGCACAGATACGCAGTATTTT.

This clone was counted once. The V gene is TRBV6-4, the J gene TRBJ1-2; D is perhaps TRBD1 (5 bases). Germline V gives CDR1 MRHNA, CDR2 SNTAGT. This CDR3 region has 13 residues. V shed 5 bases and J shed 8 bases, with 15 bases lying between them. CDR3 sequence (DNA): TGTGCCAGCAGTCCTAGCGGGAGGGGCGGCTACACCTTC. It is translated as CASSPSGRGGYTF.

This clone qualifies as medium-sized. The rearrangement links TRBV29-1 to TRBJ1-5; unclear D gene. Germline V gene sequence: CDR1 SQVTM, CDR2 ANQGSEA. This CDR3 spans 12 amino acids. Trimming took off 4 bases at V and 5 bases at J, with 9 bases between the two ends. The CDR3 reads CSVADLHQPQHF. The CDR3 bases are TGCAGCGTTGCGGACCTCCATCAGCCCCAGCATTTT.

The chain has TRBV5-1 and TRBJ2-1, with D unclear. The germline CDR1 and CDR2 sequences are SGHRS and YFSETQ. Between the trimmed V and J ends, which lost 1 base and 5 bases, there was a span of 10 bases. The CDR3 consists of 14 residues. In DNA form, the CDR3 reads TGCGCCAGCAGCTTGACGGGTAGGGACAATGAGCAGTTCTTC. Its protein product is CASSLTGRDNEQFF.

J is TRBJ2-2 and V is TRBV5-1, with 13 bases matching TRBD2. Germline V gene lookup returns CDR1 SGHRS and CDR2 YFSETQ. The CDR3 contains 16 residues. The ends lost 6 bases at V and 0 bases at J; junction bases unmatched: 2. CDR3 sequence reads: CASIGTSGTNTGELFF. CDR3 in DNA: TGCGCCAGCATCGGGACTAGCGGGACGAACACCGGGGAGCTGTTTTTT.

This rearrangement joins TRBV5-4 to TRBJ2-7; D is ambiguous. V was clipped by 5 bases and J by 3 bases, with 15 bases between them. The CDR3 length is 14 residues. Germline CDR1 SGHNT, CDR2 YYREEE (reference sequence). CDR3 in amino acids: CASRGGGIFYEQYF. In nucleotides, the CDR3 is TGTGCCAGCAGGGGTGGCGGAATTTTCTACGAGCAGTACTTC.

The CDR3: CASSLNREMTYEQYF. CDR3 nucleotide sequence: TGCGCCAGCAGCCTCAACAGGGAGATGACCTACGAGCAGTACTTC. The V gene is TRBV4-3, the J gene TRBJ2-7; maybe TRBD1 (6 bases). The V end was cut by 4 bases, the J end by 2 bases, with 15 bases between. The CDR3 runs to 15 residues. Germline assignment: CDR1 LGHNA and CDR2 YSLEER.

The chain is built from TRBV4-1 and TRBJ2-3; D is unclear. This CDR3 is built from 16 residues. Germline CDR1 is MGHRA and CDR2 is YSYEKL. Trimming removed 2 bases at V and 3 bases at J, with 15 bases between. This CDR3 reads CASSQHRDPGTDTQYF. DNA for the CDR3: TGCGCCAGCAGCCAACATCGCGACCCTGGGACAGATACGCAGTATTTT.

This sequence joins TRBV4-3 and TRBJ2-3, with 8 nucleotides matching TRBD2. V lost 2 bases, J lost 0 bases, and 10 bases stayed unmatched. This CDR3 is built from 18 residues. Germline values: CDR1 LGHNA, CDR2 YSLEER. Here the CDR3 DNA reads TGCGCCAGCAGCCAACAACCTTCCGGGGGGGGTAGCACAGATACGCAGTATTTT. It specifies CASSQQPSGGGSTDTQYF.

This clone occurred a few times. CDR3 in amino acids: CASSGQGASYTF. CDR3 coding DNA: TGTGCCAGCAGCGGACAGGGCGCAAGCTACACCTTC. The V and J genes are TRBV6-5 and TRBJ1-2, with 8 bases matching TRBD1. The V and J ends lost 6 bases and 9 bases, in that order; junction bases with no gene match: 6. This CDR3 has 12 residues. Germline V lookup: CDR1 MNHEY, CDR2 SVGAGI.